This T cell receptor beta chain comes out of a study of blood T cell repertoires in COVID-19. Overall study context: PBMCs, B-cell-depleted T cells, or T cells were the source of the cDNA or gDNA that made up the material.

The ends were cut back, 3 bases at V and 3 bases at J, with 8 bases in the middle. Germline assignment: CDR1 KGHSH and CDR2 LQKENI. The CDR3 has 13 amino acids. This table comes from immunoSEQ multiplex PCR, and its TCRdb copy is limited to in-frame clones, with some not included. The sample lists roughly 60,000 clones; 80% to 85% were seen once. The V call is TRBV18, the J call TRBJ2-5, with D possibly being TRBD2 (6 bases). This receptor was taken from a man older than 75 with COVID-19, enrolled during active disease. Sequencing used peripheral blood. CDR3 sequence: CASSPSGKETQYF. For the CDR3, the DNA is TGTGCCAGCTCACCTAGCGGCAAAGAGACCCAGTACTTC.